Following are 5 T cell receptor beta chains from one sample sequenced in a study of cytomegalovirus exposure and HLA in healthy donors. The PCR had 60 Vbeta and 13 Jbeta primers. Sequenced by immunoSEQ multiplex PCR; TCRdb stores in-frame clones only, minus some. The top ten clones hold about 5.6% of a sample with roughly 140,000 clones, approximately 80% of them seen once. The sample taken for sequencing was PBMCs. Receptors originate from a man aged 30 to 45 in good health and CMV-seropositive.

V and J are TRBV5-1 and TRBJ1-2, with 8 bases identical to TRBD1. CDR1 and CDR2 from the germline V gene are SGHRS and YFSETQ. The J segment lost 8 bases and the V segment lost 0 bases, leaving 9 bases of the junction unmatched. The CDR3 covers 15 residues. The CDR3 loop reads CASSLAAGGARGYTF. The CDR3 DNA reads TGCGCCAGCAGCTTGGCGGCAGGGGGCGCTCGGGGCTACACCTTC.

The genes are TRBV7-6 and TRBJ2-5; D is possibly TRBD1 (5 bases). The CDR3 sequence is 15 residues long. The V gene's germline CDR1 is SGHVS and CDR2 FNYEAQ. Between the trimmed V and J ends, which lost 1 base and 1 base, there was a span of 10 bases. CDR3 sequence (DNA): TGTGCCAGCAGCTTAGATCTCCAGGGCCAAGAGACCCAGTACTTC. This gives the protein CASSLDLQGQETQYF.

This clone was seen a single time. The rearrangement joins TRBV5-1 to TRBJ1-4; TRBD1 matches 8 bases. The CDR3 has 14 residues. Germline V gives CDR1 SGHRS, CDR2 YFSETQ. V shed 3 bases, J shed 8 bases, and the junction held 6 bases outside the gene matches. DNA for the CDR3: TGCGCCAGCAGCTCAGGGGGCGCGGGAGAAAAACTGTTTTTT. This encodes CASSSGGAGEKLFF. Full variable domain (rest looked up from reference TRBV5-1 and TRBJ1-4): KAGVTQTPRYLIKTRGQQVTLSCSPISGHRSVSWYQQTPGQGLQFLFEYFSETQRNKGNFPGRFSGRQFSNSRSEMNVSTLELGDSALYLCASSSGGAGEKLFFGSGTQLSVL.

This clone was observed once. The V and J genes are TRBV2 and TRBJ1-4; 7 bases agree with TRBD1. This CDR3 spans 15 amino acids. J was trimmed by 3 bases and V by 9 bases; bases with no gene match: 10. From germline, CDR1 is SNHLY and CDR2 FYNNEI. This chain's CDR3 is CASSERGLANEKLFF. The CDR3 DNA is TGTGCCAGTTCCGAAAGGGGGCTAGCTAATGAAAAACTGTTTTTT.

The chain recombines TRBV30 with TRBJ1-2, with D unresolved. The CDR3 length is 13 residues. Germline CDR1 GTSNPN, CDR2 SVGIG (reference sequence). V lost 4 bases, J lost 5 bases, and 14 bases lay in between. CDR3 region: CAWNSGFKYGYTF. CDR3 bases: TGTGCCTGGAACTCGGGATTTAAATATGGCTACACCTTC.